The next 26 T cell receptor beta chains were all read from a single sample in a study of post-analysis software for immune sequencing data. Overall study findings and caveats: The five TRBV segments detected at higher frequency in patients than in controls included TRBV5-6, TRBV5-1 and TRBV20-1.

Incorporated into the TCR beta cDNA libraries were unique molecular identifiers, which served to reduce PCR and sequencing biases. TCRdb re-called the PCR reads with MiXCR, one entry per CDR3 protein. Among hundreds of thousands of distinct CDR3 sequences, 30% were seen once, and the ten largest hold roughly 0.57%. Their antigens remain unidentified. Material: blood. The origin of the receptors is a girl under 18 with multiple sclerosis.

The rearrangement uses TRBV28 and TRBJ2-1; TRBD2 agrees at 7 bases. The CDR3 has 16 residues. Germline CDR1 and CDR2: MDHEN and SYDVKM. The J segment lost 2 bases and the V segment lost 7 bases, leaving 11 bases of the junction unmatched. This CDR3 is CASTGNSGFTYNEQFF. The DNA of the CDR3 is TGTGCCAGCACTGGGAATAGCGGGTTCACCTACAATGAGCAGTTCTTC.

In this sample, this clonotype turned up many times. V and J are TRBV20-1 and TRBJ2-7; 9 nucleotides align to TRBD2. Unmatched junction bases numbered 14, after V lost 1 base and J lost 1 base. CDR1 is DFQATT, CDR2 SNEGSKA, per germline (reference sequence). CDR3 size: 18 residues. CDR3 DNA sequence: TGCAGTGCTAGAGCCCCTATAGCGGGAGATCTTCCGTCCTACGAGCAGTACTTC. Translation: CSARAPIAGDLPSYEQYF.

V and J are TRBV7-8 and TRBJ2-5; TRBD2 aligns across 7 bases. J was trimmed by 2 bases and V by 7 bases; bases with no gene match: 13. The CDR3 has 16 residues. Germline V gene lookup returns CDR1 SGHVS and CDR2 FQNEAQ. The CDR3 DNA reads as TGTGCCAGCATCCCCTCTTTGCTAGCGGAACAAGAGACCCAGTACTTC. Its protein is CASIPSLLAEQETQYF.

In its sample, this clonotype was seen a few times. The chain couples TRBV19 to TRBJ2-1; D uncertain. Trimming removed 6 bases at V and 9 bases at J, with 9 bases between. The CDR3 is 11 residues long. Germline CDR1 is LNHDA and CDR2 is SQIVND (reference sequence). The CDR3 sequence is CASSLPPEQFF. Written as DNA, the CDR3 is TGTGCCAGTAGCCTACCCCCTGAGCAGTTCTTC.

The chain carries TRBV7-2 and TRBJ1-1; D is unclear. Trimming removed 2 bases from V and 4 bases from J, with 8 bases in between. The CDR3 is 13 amino acids. Germline V gene sequence: CDR1 SGHTA, CDR2 FQGNSA. CDR3 sequence: CASSLQVFTEAFF. CDR3 DNA sequence: TGTGCCAGCAGCTTACAGGTTTTCACTGAAGCTTTCTTT.

The V and J genes are TRBV11-3 and TRBJ2-3; tentatively, D is TRBD2 (6 bases). This CDR3 comprises 15 residues. V lost 5 bases and J lost 4, with 16 bases in between. The V gene's germline CDR1 is SGHNT and CDR2 YENEEA. This CDR3 is CASSPGGGPPDTQYF. In nucleotides, the CDR3 is TGTGCCAGCAGCCCCGGCGGAGGGCCCCCAGATACGCAGTATTTT. Using reference TRBV11-3 and TRBJ2-3 for the parts outside the CDR3, the full variable domain is EAGVVQSPRYKIIEKKQPVAFWCNPISGHNTLYWYLQNLGQGPELLIRYENEEAVDDSQLPKDRFSAERLKGVDSTLKIQPAELGDSAVYLCASSPGGGPPDTQYFGPGTRLTVL.

The rearrangement joins TRBV5-6 to TRBJ1-4; D is unresolved. V dropped 0 bases and J dropped 7 bases, with 19 bases sitting between them. The CDR3 is made up of 17 amino acids. From germline, CDR1 is SGHDT and CDR2 YYEEEE. This CDR3 is CASSLVFGSVWGEKLFF. CDR3 nucleotides: TGTGCCAGCAGCTTGGTTTTTGGCAGCGTATGGGGTGAAAAACTGTTTTTT.

V and J are TRBV5-1 and TRBJ2-1; D not certain. Deletions cut 2 bases from V and 1 base from J, with 10 bases between. The CDR3 covers 15 residues. Germline V gene data show CDR1 as SGHRS and CDR2 as YFSETQ. The CDR3 loop reads CASSFVRVSYNEQFF. Written as DNA, the CDR3 is TGCGCCAGCAGCTTCGTAAGGGTATCCTACAATGAGCAGTTCTTC.

V is TRBV29-1 and J is TRBJ2-5, with 8 bases fitting TRBD2. Trimming cost V 6 bases and J 9 bases; bases outside gene matches: 15. CDR1 and CDR2 (germline): SQVTM, ANQGSEA. CDR3 size: 14 residues. The CDR3 region is CSVGGEKPQSPQYF. The CDR3 DNA is TGCAGCGTCGGGGGGGAAAAGCCCCAATCGCCCCAGTACTTC.

This clonotype was seen a handful of times. The V gene is TRBV20-1, the J gene TRBJ2-1; TRBD2 agrees at 11 bases. The V gene end was trimmed by 5 bases and the J gene end by 8 bases; junction bases not matched to a gene: 14. The CDR3 has 16 amino acids. The germline V gene encodes CDR1 DFQATT and CDR2 SNEGSKA (reference sequence). DNA of the CDR3: TGCAGTGCTCAAGGATGGGCTAGCGGGAGGATCGATGAGCAGTTCTTC. Its translation: CSAQGWASGRIDEQFF.

This clonotype turned up a few times. This chain connects TRBV9 to TRBJ2-7; the D gene is possibly TRBD2 (6 bases). Trimming removed 0 bases at V and 6 bases at J, with 13 bases between. The CDR3 has 14 amino acids. CDR1 SGDLS and CDR2 YYNGEE come from the germline V gene. CDR3 nucleotide sequence: TGTGCCAGCAGCGTAGGCCCAGAGGAGGGCGAGCAGTACTTC. Translation: CASSVGPEEGEQYF.

The chain employs TRBV9 and TRBJ2-1; 7 bases are a match to TRBD2. Germline CDR1 SGDLS, CDR2 YYNGEE. The CDR3 extends over 16 amino acids. The ends lost 3 bases at V and 4 bases at J; junction bases unmatched: 10. In DNA, the CDR3 is TGTGCCAGCAGCGGTGTGGGGGGGGAGCTTTACAATGAGCAGTTCTTC. This codes for CASSGVGGELYNEQFF. Looking up the rest from reference TRBV9 and TRBJ2-1 gives the full variable domain: DSGVTQTPKHLITATGQRVTLRCSPRSGDLSVYWYQQSLDQGLQFLIQYYNGEERAKGNILERFSAQQFPDLHSELNLSSLELGDSALYFCASSGVGGELYNEQFFGPGTRLTVL.

The rearrangement links TRBV28 to TRBJ1-5; a weak D match, TRBD1 (5 bases). Germline values: CDR1 MDHEN, CDR2 SYDVKM. This CDR3 contains 15 residues. V was trimmed by 3 bases and J by 0 bases, leaving 9 bases between them. CDR3 region: CASSLVTASNQPQHF. DNA for the CDR3: TGTGCCAGCAGTTTGGTGACAGCTAGCAATCAGCCCCAGCATTTT.

This clonotype was counted between two and nine times. Mismatch with germline at one junction end may stem from a read error. The chain links TRBV7-9 to TRBJ2-1, with D hard to call. Germline V gives CDR1 SEHNR, CDR2 FQNEAQ (reference sequence). This CDR3 is 16 amino acids long. The CDR3 here is CASSLALMDLYNEQVF. CDR3 DNA sequence: TGTGCCAGCAGCTTAGCGCTCATGGACCTCTACAATGAGCAGGTCTTC. Full variable domain (missing parts from reference TRBV7-9 and TRBJ2-1): DTGVSQNPRHKITKRGQNVTFRCDPISEHNRLYWYRQTLGQGPEFLTYFQNEAQLEKSRLLSDRFSAERPKGSFSTLEIQRTEQGDSAMYLCASSLALMDLYNEQVFGPGTRLTVL.

As to this clonotype: A much larger clone sits a single nucleotide away, making a read error possible. The V call is TRBV29-1, the J call TRBJ2-7; D is uncertain. The V gene's germline CDR1 is SQVTM and CDR2 ANQGSEA. The CDR3 has 12 residues. The DNA for the CDR3 is TGCAGCGTTGAGACACTATCCTACGTGCAGTACTTC. Translated, it gives CSVETLSYVQYF.

This clonotype was observed a few times. V gene TRBV4-2 combines with J gene TRBJ1-2, with D uncertain. The germline V gene has CDR1 LGHNA and CDR2 YNFKEQ. CDR3 size: 13 residues. Trimming took 4 bases from V and 3 from J, leaving 9 bases between them. For the CDR3, the DNA is TGTGCCAGCAGCCCAACTCTGGACTATGGCTACACCTTC. Protein sequence: CASSPTLDYGYTF.

This clonotype was observed many times. V gene TRBV6-5 combines with J gene TRBJ1-2, with D maybe TRBD1 (5 bases). Trimming removed 0 bases at V and 8 bases at J, with 10 bases between. CDR1 and CDR2 from the germline V gene are MNHEY and SVGAGI. The CDR3 is 13 residues long. In DNA, the CDR3 is TGTGCCAGCAGTTACTCGGGAGGGGACGGCTACACCTTC. It translates to CASSYSGGDGYTF.

The chain uses TRBV20-1 and TRBJ1-6; 9 bases fit TRBD1. V gave up 4 bases and J gave up 9 bases; unmatched junction bases: 10. CDR1 is DFQATT and CDR2 is SNEGSKA in the germline V gene (reference sequence). This CDR3 is 15 amino acids long. The CDR3 region has the DNA TGCAGTGCTACCCGCACCGGGACAGGGAGTTCACCCCTCCACTTT. Protein sequence: CSATRTGTGSSPLHF.

The J gene is TRBJ2-7, the V gene TRBV7-2; a weak D match, TRBD2 (5 bases). The germline V gene encodes CDR1 SGHTA and CDR2 FQGNSA. Trimming took 5 bases from V and 0 from J, leaving 11 bases between them. The CDR3 contains 14 residues. This CDR3 is CASSRTAASYEQYF. CDR3 coding DNA: TGTGCCAGCAGCAGGACTGCGGCCTCCTACGAGCAGTACTTC.

This clonotype was observed a handful of times. The chain is built from TRBV10-3 and TRBJ2-3, with 8 positions matching TRBD2. The V gene end was trimmed by 7 bases and the J gene end by 4 bases; junction bases not matched to a gene: 7. The CDR3 has 14 residues. The V gene's germline CDR1 is ENHRY and CDR2 SYGVKD. The CDR3 sequence: CAIKGLVLPDTQYF. As DNA, the CDR3 is TGTGCCATCAAGGGACTAGTCCTCCCAGATACGCAGTATTTT.

This clonotype was observed a handful of times. The CDR3 reads CASSRLAGLTDTQYF. DNA for the CDR3: TGTGCCAGCAGCCGACTAGCGGGACTCACAGATACGCAGTATTTT. The chain recombines TRBV5-6 with TRBJ2-3; TRBD2 aligns across 11 bases. The junction had 3 bases not matched to a gene; V was cut back by 4 bases and J by 2 bases. CDR1 and CDR2 from the germline V gene are SGHDT and YYEEEE. CDR3 length: 15 amino acids.

This clonotype was recorded a few times. The V gene is TRBV5-1, the J gene TRBJ1-2; 8 bases fit TRBD1. The CDR3 spans 16 residues. Per germline, CDR1 SGHRS and CDR2 YFSETQ. V was pared by 4 bases and J by 3 bases, with 11 bases of the junction left unmatched. CDR3 in DNA: TGCGCCAGCAGCCTGAATCCGGGACAGGTGCACTATGGCTACACCTTC. It is translated as CASSLNPGQVHYGYTF.

The rearrangement uses TRBV9 and TRBJ2-1; TRBD2 agrees at 11 bases. Germline lookup yields CDR1 SGDLS and CDR2 YYNGEE. CDR3 length equals 15 residues. The trim removed 2 bases at V and 5 bases at J, leaving 3 bases unmatched. CDR3 amino acids: CASSVLAGGHNEQFF. Written as DNA, the CDR3 is TGTGCCAGCAGCGTGCTAGCGGGAGGACACAATGAGCAGTTCTTC. Using reference TRBV9 and TRBJ2-1 for the parts outside the CDR3, the full variable domain is DSGVTQTPKHLITATGQRVTLRCSPRSGDLSVYWYQQSLDQGLQFLIQYYNGEERAKGNILERFSAQQFPDLHSELNLSSLELGDSALYFCASSVLAGGHNEQFFGPGTRLTVL.

The gene calls are TRBV29-1 and TRBJ1-1; D might be TRBD1 (5 bases). V was trimmed by 4 bases and J by 4 bases, leaving 10 bases between them. CDR3 size: 12 residues. Germline V CDR1 and CDR2: SQVTM, ANQGSEA. The CDR3 coding sequence is TGCAGCGTTGCGGGGGTTCGCACTGAAGCTTTCTTT. Protein: CSVAGVRTEAFF.

The chain is built from TRBV7-2 and TRBJ2-2; TRBD1 matches at 7 bases. CDR3 length: 15 residues. The V segment lost 5 bases and the J segment 0 bases; nucleotides outside the gene matches: 3. Germline assignment: CDR1 SGHTA and CDR2 FQGNSA. As DNA, the CDR3 is TGTGCCAGCAGCCGGACAGGCACGAACACCGGGGAGCTGTTTTTT. Its protein is CASSRTGTNTGELFF.

This clonotype was observed a few times. The chain employs TRBV7-9 and TRBJ2-7; tentative D call: TRBD2 (5 bases). V lost 5 bases to trimming and J lost 3 bases, with 17 bases between them. The CDR3 is made up of 15 amino acids. The germline CDR1 and CDR2 sequences are SEHNR and FQNEAQ (reference sequence). The CDR3 here is CASSPREPVHYEQYF. Here the CDR3 DNA reads TGTGCCAGCAGCCCAAGGGAGCCAGTACACTACGAGCAGTACTTC. Filled out from reference TRBV7-9 and TRBJ2-7, the complete variable domain reads DTGVSQNPRHKITKRGQNVTFRCDPISEHNRLYWYRQTLGQGPEFLTYFQNEAQLEKSRLLSDRFSAERPKGSFSTLEIQRTEQGDSAMYLCASSPREPVHYEQYFGPGTRLTVT.